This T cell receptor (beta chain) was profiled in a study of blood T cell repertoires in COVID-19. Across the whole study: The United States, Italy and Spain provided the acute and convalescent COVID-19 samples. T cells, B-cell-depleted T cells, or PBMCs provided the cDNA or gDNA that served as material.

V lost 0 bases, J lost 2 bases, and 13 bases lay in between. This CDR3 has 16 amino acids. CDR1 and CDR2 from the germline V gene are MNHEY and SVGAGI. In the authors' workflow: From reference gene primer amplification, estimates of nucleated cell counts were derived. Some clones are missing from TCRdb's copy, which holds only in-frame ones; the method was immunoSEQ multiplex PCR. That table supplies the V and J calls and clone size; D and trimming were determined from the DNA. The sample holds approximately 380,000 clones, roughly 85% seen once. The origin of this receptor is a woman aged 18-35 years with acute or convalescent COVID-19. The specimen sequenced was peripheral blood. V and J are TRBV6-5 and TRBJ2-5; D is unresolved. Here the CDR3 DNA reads TGTGCCAGCAGTTACTCGATCGGCAGGTTTCAAGAGACCCAGTACTTC. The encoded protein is CASSYSIGRFQETQYF.